The clone carrying this T cell receptor beta chain was counted a few times. Its cognate antigen is unknown. Sample-barcoded 5' priming and a J-beta primer mix drove a second PCR of roughly 6 to 12 cycles. TCRdb processed the 5' RACE reads anew with MiXCR; each CDR3 protein has one entry. In the table there are about 1.5 million distinct CDR3 sequences, around 42% of which are singletons. The data were taken from a study of blood T cells in healthy people across ages. The CDR3 covers 15 residues. Germline CDR1 is SQVTM and CDR2 is ANQGSEA. Trimming removed 4 bases at V and 3 bases at J, with 18 bases between. Researchers collected approximately 9.5 milliliters of peripheral blood from every single donor. The authors isolated at least 6.5 million PBMCs per sample. Whole-study findings and limits: The recorded TCR beta diversity per million T cells decreased in a roughly linear manner with age. A conclusive naive versus antigen-experienced comparison was prevented by the unsorted PBMCs.

This sequence originates from a woman aged 18-29 years in good health. The source material was blood. This chain links TRBV29-1 with TRBJ1-1; D is possibly TRBD1 (6 bases). CDR3 loop: CSVGGSTGYDTEAFF. In DNA, the CDR3 is TGCAGCGTTGGAGGGTCCACAGGGTATGACACTGAAGCTTTCTTT.